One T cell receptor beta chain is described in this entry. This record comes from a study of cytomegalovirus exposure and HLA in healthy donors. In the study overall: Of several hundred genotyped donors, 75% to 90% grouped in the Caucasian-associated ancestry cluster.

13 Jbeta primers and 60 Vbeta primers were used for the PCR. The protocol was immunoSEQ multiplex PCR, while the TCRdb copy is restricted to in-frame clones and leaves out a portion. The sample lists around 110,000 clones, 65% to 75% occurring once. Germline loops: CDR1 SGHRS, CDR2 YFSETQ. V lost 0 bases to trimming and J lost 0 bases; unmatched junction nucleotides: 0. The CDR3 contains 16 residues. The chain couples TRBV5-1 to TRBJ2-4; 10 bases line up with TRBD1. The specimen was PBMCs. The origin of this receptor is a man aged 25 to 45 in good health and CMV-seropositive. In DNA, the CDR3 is TGCGCCAGCAGCTTGGGACAGGGGGCAGCCAAAAACATTCAGTACTTC. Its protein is CASSLGQGAAKNIQYF.